The rows below give T cell receptor beta chains drawn from one sample of a study of T cells in localized non-small cell lung cancer. Clones were read by immunoSEQ multiplex PCR, and TCRdb kept only the in-frame ones, dropping some. The sample lists more than 30,000 clones, about nine tenths occurring once. The material sequenced was peripheral blood mononuclear cells, taken before any cancer treatment. The receptor set was obtained from a man between 35 and 75 years old with stage III lung adenocarcinoma. The CDR3 runs from the conserved cysteine through the conserved F or W. A D gene is named only where the DNA matches it firmly. Size tells how often a clone was seen (once, few, many) or the class of an expanded clone, and some rows leave it out.

j_gene | abundance | d_gene | v_gene | CDR3aa | CDR3nt
TRBJ1-4 | - | - | TRBV4-2 | CASSQDDEGGEKLFF | TGTGCCAGCAGCCAAGATGATGAAGGAGGAGAAAAACTGTTTTTT
TRBJ2-7 | - | - | TRBV28 | CASSRGPSYEQYF | TGTGCCAGCAGCAGGGGCCCCTCCTACGAGCAGTACTTC
TRBJ1-4 | - | - | TRBV15 | CATSPPPAKLGEKLFF | TGTGCCACCAGCCCTCCCCCAGCTAAACTAGGGGAAAAACTGTTTTTT
TRBJ1-2 | - | TRBD1 | TRBV7-9 | CASHRGLGYGYTF | TGTGCCAGTCACAGGGGATTAGGCTATGGCTACACCTTC
TRBJ2-3 | - | TRBD2 | TRBV19 | CASSPWRGGADTQYF | TGTGCCAGTAGTCCCTGGCGGGGAGGGGCAGATACGCAGTATTTT
TRBJ2-3 | - | TRBD2 | TRBV9 | CASSGQLIAGVITDTQYF | TGTGCCAGCAGCGGCCAACTCATAGCGGGGGTTATCACAGATACGCAGTATTTT
TRBJ1-1 | - | TRBD1 | TRBV27 | CASSPFRGRAEAFF | TGTGCCAGCAGCCCGTTCAGGGGGCGCGCTGAAGCTTTCTTT
TRBJ2-1 | - | - | TRBV7-3 | CASSLMDGQPKLTYNEQFF | TGTGCCAGCAGCTTAATGGACGGACAGCCAAAATTGACCTACAATGAGCAGTTCTTC
TRBJ2-1 | few | - | TRBV6-6 | CASNSGGGSYNEQFF | TGTGCCAGCAACTCAGGGGGGGGGTCCTACAATGAGCAGTTCTTC
TRBJ1-4 | - | TRBD1 | TRBV18 | CASSAMGQENEKLFF | TGTGCCAGCTCGGCGATGGGACAGGAGAATGAAAAACTGTTTTTT
TRBJ1-6 | - | - | TRBV2 | CASSGSDTDSPLHF | TGTGCCAGCAGTGGTTCCGATACGGATTCACCCCTCCACTTT
TRBJ1-4 | - | TRBD1 | TRBV27 | CASSPVAWGQEKLFF | TGTGCCAGCAGCCCCGTGGCGTGGGGACAGGAAAAACTGTTTTTT
TRBJ1-6 | - | TRBD1 | TRBV7-2 | CASSLVGTGDSPLHF | TGTGCCAGCAGCTTAGTAGGGACAGGGGATTCACCCCTCCACTTT
TRBJ1-2 | - | - | TRBV30 | CAWSRQDLGGYTF | TGTGCCTGGAGTCGGCAGGACCTCGGTGGCTACACCTTC
TRBJ1-2 | - | - | TRBV7-2 | CASSLARTGTDGYTF | TGTGCCAGCAGCTTAGCGCGTACAGGAACGGATGGCTACACCTTC
TRBJ1-1 | few | - | TRBV2 | CASRGDGPNTEAFF | TGTGCCAGCAGGGGCGACGGACCGAACACTGAAGCTTTCTTT
TRBJ2-3 | - | TRBD2 | TRBV28 | CASSRSRGGTDTQYF | TGTGCCAGCAGCCGAAGCCGGGGGGGCACAGATACGCAGTATTTT
TRBJ1-5 | - | TRBD1 | TRBV18 | CASSPERGQGGQPQHF | TGTGCCAGCTCACCCGAACGGGGACAGGGAGGCCAGCCCCAGCATTTT
TRBJ2-1 | - | TRBD1 | TRBV5-6 | CASSLKLERDRVSYNEQFF | TGTGCCAGCAGCTTGAAGTTAGAACGGGACAGAGTCTCCTACAATGAGCAGTTCTTC
TRBJ2-7 | - | - | TRBV2 | CASRGAFGEQYF | TGTGCCAGTCGGGGGGCCTTCGGCGAGCAGTACTTC